Listed below are T cell receptor beta chains from one sample, sequenced in a study of blood T cell repertoires in COVID-19. The repertoire was sequenced with immunoSEQ multiplex PCR; TCRdb's copy has only in-frame clones and lacks some. The repertoire includes roughly 150,000 clones, 83% of them detected once, and about 1.9% sits in the top ten. Sequenced: peripheral blood. These receptor sequences come from a woman over 75 with acute or convalescent COVID-19. The CDR3 runs from the conserved cysteine through the conserved F or W. D genes are given only for firm matches. Some rows mark clone size as missing; the rest say once, few, many or name a class of expanded clone.

clone size: .
J gene: TRBJ2-1
V gene: TRBV29-1
D gene: TRBD1
CDR3 protein: CSVGQGDNEQFF
CDR3 DNA: TGCAGCGTTGGACAGGGGGACAATGAGCAGTTCTTC

clone size: .
J gene: TRBJ2-3
V gene: TRBV5-1
D gene: TRBD2
CDR3 protein: CASSRLAVTDTQYF
CDR3 DNA: TGCGCCAGCAGCAGGCTAGCGGTAACAGATACGCAGTATTTT

clone size: .
J gene: TRBJ2-7
V gene: TRBV5-1
D gene: .
CDR3 protein: CASSLGPSDSYEQYF
CDR3 DNA: TGCGCCAGCAGCTTGGGCCCTAGCGACTCCTACGAGCAGTACTTC

clone size: .
J gene: TRBJ2-1
V gene: TRBV19
D gene: TRBD1
CDR3 protein: CASSIEAQGNEQFF
CDR3 DNA: TGTGCCAGTAGTATAGAGGCACAGGGGAATGAGCAGTTCTTC

clone size: .
J gene: TRBJ2-1
V gene: TRBV30
D gene: .
CDR3 protein: CAWRGSSYNEQFF
CDR3 DNA: TGTGCCTGGAGAGGGAGCTCCTACAATGAGCAGTTCTTC

clone size: .
J gene: TRBJ1-1
V gene: TRBV6-5
D gene: .
CDR3 protein: CASSYRSGVVNTEAFF
CDR3 DNA: TGTGCCAGCAGTTATCGCTCAGGGGTGGTGAACACTGAAGCTTTCTTT

clone size: .
J gene: TRBJ2-1
V gene: TRBV12-3/TRBV12-4
D gene: TRBD1
CDR3 protein: CASRGTAYNEQFF
CDR3 DNA: TGTGCCAGCCGTGGGACAGCATACAATGAGCAGTTCTTC

clone size: .
J gene: TRBJ2-5
V gene: TRBV27
D gene: TRBD1
CDR3 protein: CASSLRQGAQWETQYF
CDR3 DNA: TGTGCCAGCAGTTTGAGGCAGGGGGCCCAGTGGGAGACCCAGTACTTC

clone size: .
J gene: TRBJ1-2
V gene: TRBV30
D gene: TRBD1
CDR3 protein: CAWETGTDFYGYTF
CDR3 DNA: TGTGCCTGGGAGACCGGGACAGATTTTTATGGCTACACCTTC

clone size: .
J gene: TRBJ1-1
V gene: TRBV12-3/TRBV12-4
D gene: .
CDR3 protein: CASSLGSYVEAFF
CDR3 DNA: TGTGCCAGCAGTCTAGGGAGTTATGTTGAAGCTTTCTTT

clone size: .
J gene: TRBJ1-3
V gene: TRBV6-4
D gene: TRBD1
CDR3 protein: CASVTGTETLRSGNTIYF
CDR3 DNA: TGTGCCAGTGTGACCGGGACAGAAACACTGAGGTCTGGAAACACCATATATTTT

clone size: .
J gene: TRBJ2-3
V gene: TRBV29-1
D gene: TRBD2
CDR3 protein: CSVDQLATDTQYF
CDR3 DNA: TGCAGCGTTGACCAACTAGCGACAGATACGCAGTATTTT

clone size: .
J gene: TRBJ1-4
V gene: TRBV3-1/TRBV3-2
D gene: .
CDR3 protein: CASSQYQASNEKLFF
CDR3 DNA: TGTGCCAGCAGCCAATACCAGGCGTCTAATGAAAAACTGTTTTTT

clone size: .
J gene: TRBJ2-1
V gene: TRBV15
D gene: TRBD1
CDR3 protein: CATSAGTGGDEQFF
CDR3 DNA: TGTGCCACCAGCGCCGGGACAGGGGGCGATGAGCAGTTCTTC

clone size: .
J gene: TRBJ1-1
V gene: TRBV12-3/TRBV12-4
D gene: .
CDR3 protein: CASSFTRGGEAFF
CDR3 DNA: TGTGCCAGCAGTTTTACAAGGGGCGGTGAAGCTTTCTTT

clone size: .
J gene: TRBJ1-6
V gene: TRBV10-3
D gene: .
CDR3 protein: CAISETGNSPLHF
CDR3 DNA: TGTGCCATCAGTGAGACAGGGAATTCACCCCTCCACTTT

clone size: .
J gene: TRBJ2-2
V gene: TRBV7-2
D gene: .
CDR3 protein: CASSLDSPQRFGGTGELFF
CDR3 DNA: TGTGCCAGCAGCTTAGACTCCCCCCAACGCTTCGGCGGCACCGGGGAGCTGTTTTTT

clone size: .
J gene: TRBJ2-2
V gene: TRBV11-2
D gene: .
CDR3 protein: CASSLGRGGELFF
CDR3 DNA: TGTGCCAGCAGCTTAGGGCGGGGCGGGGAGCTGTTTTTT

clone size: .
J gene: TRBJ2-1
V gene: TRBV7-6
D gene: TRBD1
CDR3 protein: CASSPGQGAVNEQFF
CDR3 DNA: TGTGCCAGCAGCCCGGGACAGGGAGCGGTTAATGAGCAGTTCTTC

clone size: .
J gene: TRBJ1-1
V gene: TRBV28
D gene: .
CDR3 protein: CASRPATGPRNTEAFF
CDR3 DNA: TGTGCCAGCAGACCCGCGACAGGCCCAAGGAACACTGAAGCTTTCTTT

clone size: .
J gene: TRBJ1-3
V gene: TRBV19
D gene: .
CDR3 protein: CASSEVSGNTIYF
CDR3 DNA: TGTGCCAGTAGTGAGGTTTCTGGAAACACCATATATTTT

clone size: .
J gene: TRBJ2-2
V gene: TRBV7-2
D gene: TRBD1
CDR3 protein: CASSPDRGSTGELFF
CDR3 DNA: TGTGCCAGCAGCCCGGACAGGGGGAGTACCGGGGAGCTGTTTTTT

clone size: .
J gene: TRBJ1-3
V gene: TRBV23-1
D gene: .
CDR3 protein: CASSQSTGSGNTIYF
CDR3 DNA: TGCGCCAGCAGTCAATCAACGGGGTCTGGAAACACCATATATTTT

clone size: .
J gene: TRBJ1-1
V gene: TRBV19
D gene: .
CDR3 protein: CASTLSGTLNTEAFF
CDR3 DNA: TGTGCCAGTACCCTATCCGGGACACTAAACACTGAAGCTTTCTTT

clone size: .
J gene: TRBJ1-4
V gene: TRBV9
D gene: TRBD1
CDR3 protein: CASSVGTENEKLFF
CDR3 DNA: TGTGCCAGCAGCGTCGGGACAGAAAATGAAAAACTGTTTTTT

clone size: .
J gene: TRBJ2-7
V gene: TRBV10-3
D gene: .
CDR3 protein: CAVKDSFYEQYF
CDR3 DNA: TGTGCCGTAAAGGACAGTTTCTACGAGCAGTACTTC

clone size: .
J gene: TRBJ1-6
V gene: TRBV7-2
D gene: .
CDR3 protein: CASSLDRSRSPLHF
CDR3 DNA: TGTGCCAGCAGCTTGGACAGAAGTCGGTCACCCCTCCACTTT

clone size: .
J gene: TRBJ1-5
V gene: TRBV19
D gene: TRBD1
CDR3 protein: CASSRDRGTGQPQHF
CDR3 DNA: TGTGCCAGTAGTAGGGACAGGGGAACAGGTCAGCCCCAGCATTTT

clone size: .
J gene: TRBJ2-3
V gene: TRBV6-5
D gene: .
CDR3 protein: CASSYGSGDGMDTQYF
CDR3 DNA: TGTGCCAGCAGTTACGGGTCAGGGGATGGAATGGATACGCAGTATTTT

clone size: .
J gene: TRBJ2-3
V gene: TRBV4-2
D gene: TRBD2
CDR3 protein: CASSQDDGGGAFSTDTQYF
CDR3 DNA: TGTGCCAGCAGCCAAGATGACGGCGGGGGGGCATTCAGCACAGATACGCAGTATTTT

clone size: .
J gene: TRBJ2-3
V gene: TRBV3-1/TRBV3-2
D gene: .
CDR3 protein: CASSQGPSVLRSTQYF
CDR3 DNA: TGTGCCAGCAGCCAAGGTCCCTCGGTACTACGGAGTACGCAGTATTTT

clone size: few
J gene: TRBJ2-7
V gene: TRBV5-1
D gene: .
CDR3 protein: CASSPMSAYEQYF
CDR3 DNA: TGCGCCAGCAGCCCAATGTCGGCCTACGAGCAGTACTTC

clone size: .
J gene: TRBJ2-5
V gene: TRBV9
D gene: .
CDR3 protein: CASSGTELAQETQYF
CDR3 DNA: TGTGCCAGCAGCGGAACAGAGCTAGCCCAAGAGACCCAGTACTTC

clone size: few
J gene: TRBJ2-3
V gene: TRBV5-8
D gene: .
CDR3 protein: CASSSPAGVGDTQYF
CDR3 DNA: TGTGCCAGCAGCTCCCCGGCCGGGGTTGGAGATACGCAGTATTTT

clone size: .
J gene: TRBJ1-3
V gene: TRBV7-2
D gene: TRBD1
CDR3 protein: CASSLVTGVGNTIYF
CDR3 DNA: TGTGCCAGCAGCTTAGTTACAGGGGTGGGAAACACCATATATTTT

clone size: .
J gene: TRBJ2-3
V gene: TRBV11-2
D gene: TRBD2
CDR3 protein: CASSLYSGRGVTDTQYF
CDR3 DNA: TGTGCCAGCAGCCTCTACAGCGGGAGGGGGGTCACAGATACGCAGTATTTT

clone size: .
J gene: TRBJ2-5
V gene: TRBV5-4
D gene: .
CDR3 protein: CASSPWLQETQYF
CDR3 DNA: TGTGCCAGCAGCCCATGGCTCCAAGAGACCCAGTACTTC

clone size: .
J gene: TRBJ2-2
V gene: TRBV6-6
D gene: .
CDR3 protein: CASSTPGRANTGELFF
CDR3 DNA: TGTGCCAGCAGCACCCCAGGCAGGGCAAACACCGGGGAGCTGTTTTTT

clone size: .
J gene: TRBJ2-1
V gene: TRBV3-1/TRBV3-2
D gene: .
CDR3 protein: CASSRGRESDNEQFF
CDR3 DNA: TGTGCCAGCAGCCGGGGACGGGAGTCGGACAATGAGCAGTTCTTC

clone size: .
J gene: TRBJ2-7
V gene: TRBV7-8
D gene: TRBD1
CDR3 protein: CASSLGGMGQGGNEQYF
CDR3 DNA: TGTGCCAGCAGCTTAGGGGGTATGGGACAGGGAGGAAACGAGCAGTACTTC

clone size: .
J gene: TRBJ2-7
V gene: TRBV7-2
D gene: .
CDR3 protein: CASSLSEIYEQYF
CDR3 DNA: TGTGCCAGCAGCCTATCGGAGATATACGAGCAGTACTTC

clone size: .
J gene: TRBJ1-1
V gene: TRBV4-3
D gene: TRBD1
CDR3 protein: CASSQTGIRNTEAFF
CDR3 DNA: TGCGCCAGCAGCCAGACAGGGATTCGAAATACTGAAGCTTTCTTT

clone size: .
J gene: TRBJ1-5
V gene: TRBV7-2
D gene: .
CDR3 protein: CASSLSGHQPQHF
CDR3 DNA: TGTGCCAGCAGCTTATCAGGGCATCAGCCCCAGCATTTT

clone size: .
J gene: TRBJ1-1
V gene: TRBV9
D gene: .
CDR3 protein: CASSDRANTEAFF
CDR3 DNA: TGTGCCAGCAGCGACAGGGCGAACACTGAAGCTTTCTTT

clone size: .
J gene: TRBJ1-4
V gene: TRBV9
D gene: TRBD1
CDR3 protein: CASSVGIRDSNEKLFF
CDR3 DNA: TGTGCCAGCAGCGTAGGGATACGGGACAGTAATGAAAAACTGTTTTTT

clone size: .
J gene: TRBJ2-5
V gene: TRBV9
D gene: .
CDR3 protein: CASSVGQGQQETQYF
CDR3 DNA: TGTGCCAGCAGCGTAGGCCAGGGGCAGCAAGAGACCCAGTACTTC

clone size: once
J gene: TRBJ1-2
V gene: TRBV4-1
D gene: TRBD1
CDR3 protein: CASSQTDRGDFLNYGYTF
CDR3 DNA: TGCGCCAGCAGCCAAACCGACAGGGGGGACTTTCTAAACTATGGCTACACCTTC

clone size: .
J gene: TRBJ1-2
V gene: TRBV11-2
D gene: TRBD1
CDR3 protein: CASSRSGQGSGYTF
CDR3 DNA: TGTGCCAGCAGTCGCAGCGGACAGGGGAGTGGCTACACCTTC

clone size: .
J gene: TRBJ1-4
V gene: TRBV19
D gene: .
CDR3 protein: CASSWLDPRGSEKLFF
CDR3 DNA: TGTGCCAGTAGTTGGCTAGACCCTCGAGGAAGTGAAAAACTGTTTTTT

clone size: .
J gene: TRBJ1-1
V gene: TRBV19
D gene: .
CDR3 protein: CASKVRRTNTEAFF
CDR3 DNA: TGTGCCAGCAAAGTAAGGAGGACGAACACTGAAGCTTTCTTT

clone size: .
J gene: TRBJ1-2
V gene: TRBV19
D gene: .
CDR3 protein: CASSIGPDLRNTF
CDR3 DNA: TGTGCCAGTAGTATAGGCCCAGACCTGAGGAACACCTTC

clone size: .
J gene: TRBJ2-7
V gene: TRBV6-5
D gene: TRBD2
CDR3 protein: CASTLRGLSFEQYF
CDR3 DNA: TGTGCCAGCACCTTACGGGGACTATCGTTCGAGCAGTACTTC

clone size: .
J gene: TRBJ1-4
V gene: TRBV19
D gene: .
CDR3 protein: CATQAWEKLFF
CDR3 DNA: TGTGCCACTCAGGCATGGGAAAAACTGTTTTTT